This T cell receptor (beta chain) came from a study of blood T cell repertoires in COVID-19. This clone appeared a single time. Assay used: immunoSEQ multiplex PCR; TCRdb lists only in-frame clones, some missing. The sample holds roughly 16,000 clones, around 73% seen once. V was clipped by 1 base and J by 4 bases; unmatched bases: 14. There are 18 residues in the CDR3. Sequences were obtained from peripheral blood. This chain links TRBV23-1 with TRBJ2-7, with TRBD1 matching over 9 bases. TRBV23-1 is designated an ORF whose function remains uncertain. The source of this sequence is a man aged 60 to 69 with active or convalescent COVID-19. The DNA of the CDR3 is TGCGCCAGCAGTCAATTTCTCGGTAGGGACAGGGCGGTGTACGAGCAGTACTTC. Translation gives CASSQFLGRDRAVYEQYF.